This TCR beta chain derives from a study of T cells in Graves' hyperthyroidism and ophthalmopathy (dated by TCRdb to about 2019). General notes on the study: Peripheral blood samples were taken at initial diagnosis, before any treatment was given. To identify TCR V-J signatures that set the groups apart, the researchers used a discovery cohort of 90 to 100 patients, made up of 43 with Graves' ophthalmopathy and about 59 with stable Graves' hyperthyroidism. Whether ophthalmopathy could be predicted prospectively was tested in an independent validation cohort made up of fewer than 20 hyperthyroidism patients plus 17 patients who later progressed to ophthalmopathy. The 90 to 100 discovery patients were randomly split 7:3 into training and test sets. Thyroid tissue and blood T-cell repertoires from roughly six Graves' hyperthyroidism patients were also compared in the study. Once sampling was done, hyperthyroidism patients were given methimazole at a starting dose of 30 mg daily, whereas ophthalmopathy patients were given high-dose intravenous methylprednisolone. According to the paper, TCR Vbeta CDR3 sequencing was carried out on more than 120 peripheral blood samples, which came from over 40 ophthalmopathy, 75 or so hyperthyroidism and about 17 progressor patients.

About this clonotype: This receptor's antigen is unknown. Per-base qualities were not stored, and no clone one base away is much larger.

The TCR beta CDR3 regions were amplified from the RNA transcripts. The first round of RT-PCR for the TCR CDR3 was performed with the HTBI primer set and the Qiagen OneStep RT-PCR kit. The libraries were constructed in a second round of multiplex PCR and then size-selected and purified. Paired-end sequencing of the libraries was performed with 100 bp reads on an Illumina HiSeq2000. On the study's bioinformatics: SOAPnuke was used to process the raw data, removing reads that contained adapters or uncalled bases, had a mean Phred below 15, or lacked an exact match to the constant primer or identifier. High-quality paired reads were merged using COPE v1.2.5, and each unique nucleotide sequence was defined as a clonotype. Clonotypes were aligned to IMGT TRBV, TRBD and TRBJ reference segments using MiTCR v1.1. The analysis included only V-J combinations with a frequency above 0.0001, which together covered 99% to 99.2% of the repertoires. A TCS score was defined as the ratio of F50 (clonal expansion) to E x V (chaos), with BLOSUM62-based TCRdist applied between CDR3 peptides within each V-J. Welch's t-statistics and random forest reduced 500 to 550 V-J features to fewer than 15, which were used in a naive Bayes classifier (R e1071). TCRdb handled the public reads itself, with Q25 trimming in fastp and clone calling in MiXCR, and kept productive beta chains. Here each entry gathers all rows of one CDR3 protein and keeps the most common genes and DNA. None of the V and J calls come from the authors' own analysis; TCRdb made them. Within this sample are fewer than 800,000 distinct CDR3 sequences, with over 15% of them counted one time only. Jointly, the top ten make up around 7.7% of the sample.

Results and caveats for the whole study, not just this receptor: Sample size was not statistically predetermined, and blinding of investigators to group allocation was not performed. Most expanded thyroid clonotypes (frequency above 0.001) were also detected in blood, suggesting blood repertoires may reflect thyroid immune responses. Ophthalmopathy was separated from stable hyperthyroidism by a 13 V-J signature model, with 85% to 90% sensitivity and approximately 81% specificity obtained in cross-validation and 80%/75% obtained in testing. In validation, the model predicted progression to ophthalmopathy with about 71% sensitivity and around 72% specificity, a median of about 6 months before onset.

The germline V gene (reference sequence) supplies CDR1 SGHAT and CDR2 FQDESV. Compared with germline, V lacks 3 bases and J lacks 1 base; bases without a gene match: 6. The CDR3 runs 15 residues from the cysteine to the phenylalanine. This entry keeps only the CDR3 DNA: 45 bases, framed from base 1. A patient counted as having stable Graves' hyperthyroidism if no progression to ophthalmopathy occurred over 18 months of follow-up. Hyperthyroidism patients were aged 18 to 65 years and newly diagnosed, with disease duration of less than 2 months. Patients with uncontrolled infections, other autoimmune diseases, pregnancy or lactation were excluded. Diagnoses were based on clinical symptoms, serum thyroxine and TRAb, thyroid ultrasound and orbital computed tomography. PBMCs were isolated from about 9.2 ml of fresh peripheral blood by Ficoll-Paque density gradient centrifugation. Total RNA was extracted with Trizol reagent, and quality was checked on an Agilent 2100 Bioanalyzer.

Sequenced: blood. This clonotype was obtained from a man aged 18 to 30 with Graves' hyperthyroidism. The receptor chain draws on TRBV11-1 and TRBJ2-7, and TRBD2 matches 7 of the central bases. The CDR3 sequence is CASSFGGSLSYEQYF. The base sequence is TGTGCCAGCAGCTTCGGCGGGAGCTTATCCTACGAGCAGTACTTC. The entire variable domain, with the stretches around the CDR3 drawn from the reference TRBV11-1 and TRBJ2-7 proteins, is EAEVAQSPRYKITEKSQAVAFWCDPISGHATLYWYRQILGQGPELLVQFQDESVVDDSQLPKDRFSAERLKGVDSTLKIQPAELGDSAMYLCASSFGGSLSYEQYFGPGTRLTVT.